The 7 T cell receptor beta chains below come from one sample, sequenced in a study of OX40 agonist ivuxolimab in advanced cancers. Sequenced by immunoSEQ multiplex PCR; TCRdb stores in-frame clones only, minus some. This sample has tens of thousands of clones, with less than 90% found just once. The input for sequencing was CD4+ or CD8+ T cells sorted from blood, taken in a trial of the OX40 agonist ivuxolimab. These receptors were obtained from an adult with an advanced solid tumor such as melanoma, head and neck, liver or kidney cancer.

This chain uses TRBV7-2 with TRBJ2-3, with D tentatively TRBD1 or TRBD2 (5 bases each). The V and J ends lost 1 base and 0 bases respectively, with 11 bases between them. Germline-derived CDR1 and CDR2 are SGHTA and FQGNSA. CDR3 length equals 16 residues. The CDR3 DNA reads TGTGCCAGCAGCTTAGAGGTGAGGGGCAGCACAGATACGCAGTATTTT. This sequence encodes CASSLEVRGSTDTQYF.

This rearrangement joins TRBV11-2 to TRBJ2-1; TRBD1 might be the D (6 bases). CDR1 SGHAT and CDR2 FQNNGV come from the germline V gene. V was pared by 4 bases and J by 3 bases, with 16 bases between. This CDR3 has 16 amino acids. CDR3 in DNA: TGTGCCAGCAGCTCAAGGACAGCACGAATCTACAATGAGCAGTTCTTC. Translated: CASSSRTARIYNEQFF.

The chain recombines TRBV7-9 with TRBJ1-6; TRBD1 agrees at 9 bases. CDR3 length equals 12 residues. Germline V gives CDR1 SEHNR, CDR2 FQNEAQ (reference sequence). J was trimmed by 13 bases and V by 5 bases; bases with no gene match: 3. The CDR3 sequence is CASSRDRAPLHF. In DNA form, the CDR3 reads TGTGCCAGCAGCCGGGACAGGGCTCCCCTCCACTTT.

V and J are TRBV7-3 and TRBJ2-2; 10 bases are shared with TRBD1. V lost 6 bases to trimming and J lost 3 bases; unmatched junction nucleotides: 7. In germline, CDR1 is SGHTA, CDR2 FQGTGA. The CDR3 runs 16 residues. The CDR3: CASRTGTGVDTGELFF. The CDR3 nucleotides are TGTGCCAGCAGAACAGGGACAGGGGTGGACACCGGGGAGCTGTTTTTT.

The V gene is TRBV7-2, the J gene TRBJ1-4; D gene unclear. Between the trimmed V and J ends, which lost 1 base and 10 bases, there was a span of 10 bases. Germline assignment: CDR1 SGHTA and CDR2 FQGNSA. The CDR3 is 13 amino acids. CDR3: CASSLVRSGKLFF. CDR3 sequence (DNA): TGTGCCAGCAGCTTAGTCAGGTCTGGAAAACTGTTTTTT.

The count of this clone is one. The genes are TRBV7-3 and TRBJ1-1; a weak D match, TRBD1 (5 bases). The germline V gene encodes CDR1 SGHTA and CDR2 FQGTGA. CDR3 length equals 16 residues. The V gene lost 8 bases and the J gene lost 6 bases, with 25 bases spanning the gap. DNA for the CDR3: TGTGCCAGCCAAGGCGCTGGGCAGACAGTGTCCGCTGAAGCTTTCTTT. Residues: CASQGAGQTVSAEAFF. Drawing the rest from reference TRBV7-3 and TRBJ1-1, the complete variable domain is GAGVSQTPSNKVTEKGKYVELRCDPISGHTALYWYRQSLGQGPEFLIYFQGTGAADDSGLPNDRFFAVRPEGSVSTLKIQRTERGDSAVYLCASQGAGQTVSAEAFFGQGTRLTVV.

The chain links TRBV11-2 to TRBJ1-2, with a possible D match to TRBD1 (5 bases). CDR3 length: 14 amino acids. V was shortened by 1 base and J by 4 bases, with 10 bases between the two germline ends. Germline CDR1 and CDR2: SGHAT and FQNNGV. CDR3 loop: CASSLVSQGYGYTF. CDR3 nucleotides: TGTGCCAGCAGCTTAGTTTCGCAGGGCTATGGCTACACCTTC.